Listed below are T cell receptor beta chains from one sample, sequenced in a study of T cell repertoires in cytomegalovirus infection. Via MiXCR, TCRdb re-called the reads, giving one row per CDR3 protein. The sample shows 400,000 to 550,000 distinct CDR3 sequences, roughly 10% of them seen only once. Material: PBMCs. The receptor source for this set is a human donor in good health (CMV status not recorded). Some clones in this sample may be carry-over from other donors' samples. CDR3s include the opening cysteine and the closing phenylalanine or tryptophan. Fields, in order: J gene, clone size, V gene, D gene, CDR3 protein, CDR3 DNA. The D gene is left open where the match is weak. Where a row states a size, it is once, few, many or the class of an expanded clone; other rows omit it.

j_call: TRBJ2-1
clone_size: many
v_call: TRBV20-1
d_call: .
cdr3_aa: CSASHSGTEQFF
cdr3_nt: TGCAGTGCTAGCCACTCCGGGACCGAGCAGTTCTTC

j_call: TRBJ1-5
clone_size: few
v_call: TRBV20-1
d_call: TRBD1
cdr3_aa: CSAIRTTGLIQPQHF
cdr3_nt: TGCAGTGCTATACGCACGACAGGGCTGATTCAGCCCCAGCATTTT

j_call: TRBJ1-6
clone_size: many
v_call: TRBV5-1
d_call: .
cdr3_aa: CASSSTTSGLYNSPLHF
cdr3_nt: TGCGCCAGCAGCTCTACAACATCGGGACTTTATAATTCACCCCTCCACTTT

j_call: TRBJ2-7
clone_size: .
v_call: TRBV23-1
d_call: TRBD1
cdr3_aa: CASTPGQGTYEQYF
cdr3_nt: TGCGCCAGCACTCCGGGACAGGGAACCTACGAGCAGTACTTC

j_call: TRBJ2-2
clone_size: few
v_call: TRBV6-1
d_call: TRBD1
cdr3_aa: CASSGVQGWPGELFF
cdr3_nt: TGTGCCAGCAGTGGAGTACAGGGGTGGCCCGGGGAGCTGTTTTTT

j_call: TRBJ2-1
clone_size: few
v_call: TRBV2
d_call: .
cdr3_aa: CASSADTGGNEQFF
cdr3_nt: TGTGCCAGCAGCGCCGACACCGGGGGAAATGAGCAGTTCTTC

j_call: TRBJ2-7
clone_size: many
v_call: TRBV12-3/TRBV12-4
d_call: TRBD1
cdr3_aa: CASSLDRGSYEQYF
cdr3_nt: TGTGCCAGCAGTTTAGACAGGGGCTCCTACGAGCAGTACTTC

j_call: TRBJ2-7
clone_size: few
v_call: TRBV6-1
d_call: .
cdr3_aa: CASSPDGRSYEQYF
cdr3_nt: TGTGCCAGCAGCCCGGATGGTCGATCCTACGAGCAGTACTTC

j_call: TRBJ2-1
clone_size: many
v_call: TRBV13
d_call: .
cdr3_aa: CASRPRGRLAYNEQFF
cdr3_nt: TGTGCCAGCAGACCCCGTGGGAGGTTAGCCTACAATGAGCAGTTCTTC

j_call: TRBJ1-3
clone_size: few
v_call: TRBV20-1
d_call: .
cdr3_aa: CSARALGGASPGNTIYF
cdr3_nt: TGCAGTGCTAGAGCCCTCGGGGGGGCGTCCCCTGGAAACACCATATATTTT

j_call: TRBJ2-7
clone_size: few
v_call: TRBV6-1
d_call: TRBD1
cdr3_aa: CASNAGGTSYEQYF
cdr3_nt: TGTGCCAGCAATGCAGGGGGCACCTCCTACGAGCAGTACTTC

j_call: TRBJ1-6
clone_size: many
v_call: TRBV7-9
d_call: TRBD1
cdr3_aa: CASSSPTGTGYNSPLHF
cdr3_nt: TGTGCCAGCAGCTCTCCAACCGGGACAGGATATAATTCACCCCTCCACTTT

j_call: TRBJ2-5
clone_size: many
v_call: TRBV7-2
d_call: TRBD2
cdr3_aa: CASSLGLAGRGETQYF
cdr3_nt: TGTGCCAGCAGCCTGGGACTAGCGGGGAGAGGAGAGACCCAGTACTTC

j_call: TRBJ1-1
clone_size: many
v_call: TRBV7-2
d_call: .
cdr3_aa: CASSPGGSNTEAFF
cdr3_nt: TGTGCCAGCAGTCCGGGAGGCTCGAACACTGAAGCTTTCTTT

j_call: TRBJ2-2
clone_size: many
v_call: TRBV19
d_call: .
cdr3_aa: CAGGFNTGELFF
cdr3_nt: TGTGCCGGAGGCTTTAACACCGGGGAGCTGTTTTTT

j_call: TRBJ2-7
clone_size: few
v_call: TRBV19
d_call: .
cdr3_aa: CASSGTEGSSYEQYF
cdr3_nt: TGTGCCAGTAGTGGAACCGAGGGCAGCTCCTACGAGCAGTACTTC

j_call: TRBJ2-7
clone_size: many
v_call: TRBV7-2
d_call: TRBD2
cdr3_aa: CASSPRTSGLQDEQYF
cdr3_nt: TGTGCCAGCAGCCCCCGGACTAGCGGGCTTCAGGACGAGCAGTACTTC

j_call: TRBJ1-4
clone_size: many
v_call: TRBV20-1
d_call: TRBD1
cdr3_aa: CSARDTRTGNEKLFF
cdr3_nt: TGCAGTGCTAGAGATACCCGGACAGGGAATGAAAAACTGTTTTTT

j_call: TRBJ1-2
clone_size: many
v_call: TRBV10-3
d_call: .
cdr3_aa: CAIRVDGSYGYTF
cdr3_nt: TGTGCCATCAGGGTGGACGGAAGCTATGGCTACACCTTC

j_call: TRBJ2-5
clone_size: many
v_call: TRBV6-2/TRBV6-3
d_call: .
cdr3_aa: CASGRLLQETQYF
cdr3_nt: TGTGCCAGCGGAAGACTCCTCCAAGAGACCCAGTACTTC

j_call: TRBJ1-4
clone_size: few
v_call: TRBV20-1
d_call: .
cdr3_aa: CSARPGGSSQEKLFF
cdr3_nt: TGCAGTGCCCGGCCGGGGGGCTCCTCTCAGGAAAAACTGTTTTTT

j_call: TRBJ2-1
clone_size: .
v_call: TRBV29-1
d_call: TRBD2
cdr3_aa: CTTWGGGHNEQFF
cdr3_nt: TGCACCACCTGGGGCGGGGGACACAATGAGCAGTTCTTC

j_call: TRBJ2-1
clone_size: .
v_call: TRBV7-2
d_call: .
cdr3_aa: CASSSQGYEQFF
cdr3_nt: TGTGCCAGCAGCTCACAGGGCTATGAGCAGTTCTTC

j_call: TRBJ1-1
clone_size: .
v_call: TRBV29-1
d_call: TRBD1
cdr3_aa: CGARGTGPSEALF
cdr3_nt: TGCGGCGCGAGGGGGACAGGGCCATCTGAAGCTTTGTTT

j_call: TRBJ2-7
clone_size: many
v_call: TRBV7-2
d_call: .
cdr3_aa: CASSFGGSWGYEQYF
cdr3_nt: TGTGCCAGCAGCTTTGGAGGGAGCTGGGGTTACGAGCAGTACTTC

j_call: TRBJ2-7
clone_size: .
v_call: TRBV4-2
d_call: .
cdr3_aa: CASSAGQFTYEQYF
cdr3_nt: TGTGCCAGCAGCGCCGGACAGTTTACCTACGAGCAGTACTTC

j_call: TRBJ2-3
clone_size: few
v_call: TRBV28
d_call: TRBD2
cdr3_aa: CASGTSGSTDTQYF
cdr3_nt: TGTGCCAGCGGGACTAGCGGGAGTACAGATACGCAGTATTTT

j_call: TRBJ1-5
clone_size: .
v_call: TRBV28
d_call: .
cdr3_aa: CASSSVDSDFSNQPQHF
cdr3_nt: TGTGCCAGCAGTTCCGTCGACAGCGACTTTAGCAATCAGCCCCAGCATTTT

j_call: TRBJ2-7
clone_size: many
v_call: TRBV12-3/TRBV12-4
d_call: TRBD1
cdr3_aa: CASSYGGTGGREQYF
cdr3_nt: TGTGCCAGCAGTTACGGAGGGACAGGGGGAAGAGAGCAGTACTTC

j_call: TRBJ2-1
clone_size: few
v_call: TRBV15
d_call: .
cdr3_aa: CATSRDRDEQFF
cdr3_nt: TGTGCCACCAGCAGAGATAGGGATGAGCAGTTCTTC

j_call: TRBJ2-7
clone_size: many
v_call: TRBV6-2/TRBV6-3
d_call: TRBD1
cdr3_aa: CASSRGQGAYEQYF
cdr3_nt: TGTGCCAGCAGCAGGGGACAGGGGGCCTACGAGCAGTACTTC

j_call: TRBJ2-2
clone_size: many
v_call: TRBV28
d_call: TRBD2
cdr3_aa: CASSSGGPLFF
cdr3_nt: TGTGCCAGCAGTTCGGGGGGACCCCTGTTTTTT

j_call: TRBJ2-7
clone_size: many
v_call: TRBV28
d_call: .
cdr3_aa: CASSLVGAGYEQYF
cdr3_nt: TGTGCCAGCAGTTTGGTGGGGGCCGGCTACGAGCAGTACTTC

j_call: TRBJ1-2
clone_size: few
v_call: TRBV28
d_call: TRBD1
cdr3_aa: CASSLSGGSWGYTF
cdr3_nt: TGTGCCAGCAGTTTATCAGGGGGCTCGTGGGGCTACACCTTC

j_call: TRBJ2-1
clone_size: many
v_call: TRBV7-9
d_call: TRBD2
cdr3_aa: CASSSLSHRSGRDNEQFF
cdr3_nt: TGTGCCAGCAGCTCCCTTTCTCACCGTAGCGGGAGGGACAATGAGCAGTTCTTC

j_call: TRBJ2-5
clone_size: many
v_call: TRBV5-6
d_call: TRBD2
cdr3_aa: CASSQGGRWTSGQETQYF
cdr3_nt: TGTGCCAGCAGCCAAGGGGGGAGGTGGACTAGCGGACAAGAGACCCAGTACTTC

j_call: TRBJ1-4
clone_size: many
v_call: TRBV5-1
d_call: .
cdr3_aa: CASSLQGSGNEKLFF
cdr3_nt: TGCGCCAGCAGCTTACAGGGAAGTGGTAATGAAAAACTGTTTTTT

j_call: TRBJ2-5
clone_size: many
v_call: TRBV14
d_call: TRBD2
cdr3_aa: CASSLQLAGQETQYF
cdr3_nt: TGTGCCAGCAGCTTGCAACTAGCGGGGCAAGAGACCCAGTACTTC

j_call: TRBJ2-5
clone_size: many
v_call: TRBV28
d_call: TRBD2
cdr3_aa: CASSLRVAGGETQYF
cdr3_nt: TGTGCCAGCAGTTTAAGGGTAGCGGGAGGGGAGACCCAGTACTTC

j_call: TRBJ2-1
clone_size: many
v_call: TRBV7-2
d_call: .
cdr3_aa: CASSRIYNEQFF
cdr3_nt: TGTGCCAGCAGCCGTATTTACAATGAGCAGTTCTTC

j_call: TRBJ2-5
clone_size: many
v_call: TRBV9
d_call: .
cdr3_aa: CASSSRLGSWETQYF
cdr3_nt: TGTGCCAGCAGCTCCCGACTAGGCAGTTGGGAGACCCAGTACTTC

j_call: TRBJ2-6
clone_size: many
v_call: TRBV11-2
d_call: .
cdr3_aa: CASSLVRGPGANVLTF
cdr3_nt: TGTGCCAGCAGCTTGGTACGGGGGCCTGGGGCCAACGTCCTGACTTTC

j_call: TRBJ2-3
clone_size: many
v_call: TRBV11-2
d_call: TRBD2
cdr3_aa: CASSLASGDTDTQYF
cdr3_nt: TGTGCCAGCAGCTTAGCTAGCGGGGACACAGATACGCAGTATTTT

j_call: TRBJ2-3
clone_size: many
v_call: TRBV7-3
d_call: TRBD2
cdr3_aa: CASSLGRGTRGTDTQYF
cdr3_nt: TGTGCCAGCAGCTTGGGTAGGGGGACTAGGGGCACAGATACGCAGTATTTT

j_call: TRBJ2-1
clone_size: .
v_call: TRBV12-3/TRBV12-4
d_call: .
cdr3_aa: CASSLTGAEVQFF
cdr3_nt: TGTGCCAGCAGCCTTACAGGTGCTGAGGTGCAGTTCTTC

j_call: TRBJ2-1
clone_size: many
v_call: TRBV5-4
d_call: TRBD1
cdr3_aa: CASSLATGDNEQFF
cdr3_nt: TGTGCCAGCAGCTTGGCCACAGGGGACAATGAGCAGTTCTTC

j_call: TRBJ1-1
clone_size: .
v_call: TRBV28
d_call: .
cdr3_aa: CASSSPGGLEAFF
cdr3_nt: TGTGCCAGCAGTTCCCCGGGGGGACTTGAAGCTTTCTTT

j_call: TRBJ2-3
clone_size: many
v_call: TRBV11-3
d_call: .
cdr3_aa: CASSRGFLPTDTQYF
cdr3_nt: TGTGCCAGCAGCAGGGGGTTCCTCCCCACAGATACGCAGTATTTT

j_call: TRBJ2-7
clone_size: .
v_call: TRBV28
d_call: .
cdr3_aa: CASSKGDEWSLEQYF
cdr3_nt: TGTGCCAGCAGTAAGGGGGACGAGTGGTCTTTGGAGCAGTACTTC

j_call: TRBJ2-5
clone_size: few
v_call: TRBV29-1
d_call: .
cdr3_aa: CSVEGAGTYQETQYF
cdr3_nt: TGCAGCGTTGAAGGGGCCGGGACATACCAAGAGACCCAGTACTTC

j_call: TRBJ2-1
clone_size: many
v_call: TRBV24-1
d_call: .
cdr3_aa: CATKGDNEQFF
cdr3_nt: TGTGCCACCAAGGGGGACAATGAGCAGTTCTTC

j_call: TRBJ1-5
clone_size: many
v_call: TRBV7-9
d_call: .
cdr3_aa: CASSLATLQDPQHF
cdr3_nt: TGTGCCAGCAGCTTAGCCACCCTACAAGATCCCCAGCATTTT

j_call: TRBJ2-2
clone_size: .
v_call: TRBV6-2/TRBV6-3
d_call: TRBD1
cdr3_aa: CASTPSLGQGSGELFF
cdr3_nt: TGTGCCAGCACTCCTAGCCTCGGACAGGGCAGCGGGGAGCTGTTTTTT

j_call: TRBJ2-4
clone_size: many
v_call: TRBV7-2
d_call: .
cdr3_aa: CASTERGGLAKNIQYF
cdr3_nt: TGTGCCAGCACCGAAAGAGGGGGGCTAGCCAAAAACATTCAGTACTTC